The T cell receptor beta chain under discussion was sequenced for a study of blood T cell repertoires in COVID-19. Study background: Whether acute or convalescent, the COVID-19 samples came from the United States, Italy and Spain. PBMCs, B-cell-depleted T cells, or T cells were the source of the cDNA or gDNA that made up the material.

A single count supports this clone. As originally analysed: Reference gene primer amplification yielded estimated nucleated cell counts. Here immunoSEQ multiplex PCR was the method, and the copy in TCRdb shows in-frame clones only, minus some. V and J calls and clone size are given by that table; D and trimming were obtained from the DNA. The sample holds a few hundred thousand clones, about 73% seen once. Germline V gives CDR1 SNHLY, CDR2 FYNNEI. The V end was cut by 7 bases, the J end by 4 bases, with 9 bases between. The CDR3 has 12 amino acids. The sequence was obtained from a woman over 75 with acute or convalescent COVID-19. The rearrangement joins TRBV2 to TRBJ2-3; D gene ambiguous. The specimen was peripheral blood. The CDR3 protein is CASKRESDTQYF. The CDR3 DNA is TGTGCCAGCAAGCGTGAATCAGATACGCAGTATTTT. The whole variable domain, remainder taken from reference TRBV2 and TRBJ2-3, is EPEVTQTPSHQVTQMGQEVILRCVPISNHLYFYWYRQILGQKVEFLVSFYNNEISEKSEIFDDQFSVERPDGSNFTLKIRSTKLEDSAMYFCASKRESDTQYFGPGTRLTVL.